This TCR beta chain was captured by sequencing in a study of blood T cell repertoires in COVID-19. The data were produced by immunoSEQ multiplex PCR, yet TCRdb's version contains in-frame clones alone and is incomplete. The sample includes 25,000 to 35,000 clones, roughly nine tenths of them seen just once. V dropped 1 base and J dropped 4; count of bases not matched to a gene: 9. CDR3 length equals 18 residues. CDR1 SGHAT and CDR2 FQNNGV come from the germline V gene. The TCR sequence derives from a human donor in a cohort sampled during active COVID-19. The V and J genes are TRBV11-2 and TRBJ2-7; TRBD2 agrees at 14 bases. The sequenced material came from peripheral blood. The CDR3 bases are TGTGCCAGCAGCTTAGGTAAATTCGGGACTAGCGGGAGTTACGAGCAGTACTTC. Residues: CASSLGKFGTSGSYEQYF.